This T cell receptor beta chain was observed in a study of blood T cell repertoires in COVID-19. The method was immunoSEQ multiplex PCR; TCRdb's version includes in-frame clones alone and lacks a portion of them. The data show fewer than 250,000 clones, approximately 73% seen once. The CDR3 extends over 17 amino acids. Germline CDR1 is MNHEY and CDR2 is SVGEGT. J lost 4 bases, V lost 0 bases, and 9 bases had no gene match. This receptor was obtained from a woman aged 45-60 years with acute COVID-19. The chain carries TRBV6-2 or TRBV6-3 and TRBJ2-1, with 7 bases matching TRBD2. The sample comprised PBMCs or T cells enriched from blood (not recorded which). The CDR3 sequence: CASSYSMASGIYNEQFF. The CDR3 nucleotides read TGTGCCAGCAGTTACTCGATGGCCAGCGGGATATACAATGAGCAGTTCTTC.